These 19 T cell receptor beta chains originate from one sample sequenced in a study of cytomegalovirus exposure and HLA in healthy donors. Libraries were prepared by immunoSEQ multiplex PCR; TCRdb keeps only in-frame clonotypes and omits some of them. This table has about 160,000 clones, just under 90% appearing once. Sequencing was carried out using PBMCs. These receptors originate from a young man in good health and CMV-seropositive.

CDR3 DNA sequence: TGTGCCAGCGGGCGGACTAGCGGTTCCTACGAGCAGTACTTC. Protein: CASGRTSGSYEQYF. The chain has TRBV6-1 and TRBJ2-7; TRBD2 agrees at 10 bases. Germline lookup yields CDR1 MNHNS and CDR2 SASEGT. V lost 8 bases and J lost 1; bases outside the gene matches: 5. CDR3 length equals 14 residues.

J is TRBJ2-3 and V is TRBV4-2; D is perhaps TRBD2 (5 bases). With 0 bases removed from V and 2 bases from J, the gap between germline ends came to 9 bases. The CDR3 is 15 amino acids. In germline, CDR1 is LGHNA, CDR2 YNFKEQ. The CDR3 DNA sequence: TGTGCCAGCAGCCAAGATGGAGGTTCCACAGATACGCAGTATTTT. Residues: CASSQDGGSTDTQYF.

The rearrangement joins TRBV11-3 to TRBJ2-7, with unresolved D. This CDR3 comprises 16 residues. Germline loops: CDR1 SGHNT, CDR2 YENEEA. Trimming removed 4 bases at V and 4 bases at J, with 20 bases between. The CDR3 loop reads CASSSAARGGRYEQYF. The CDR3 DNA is TGTGCCAGCAGCTCCGCCGCCCGTGGCGGAAGATACGAGCAGTACTTC.

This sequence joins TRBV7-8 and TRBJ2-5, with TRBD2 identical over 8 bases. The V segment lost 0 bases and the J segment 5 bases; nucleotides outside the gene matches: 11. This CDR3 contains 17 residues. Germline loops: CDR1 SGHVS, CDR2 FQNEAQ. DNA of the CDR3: TGTGCCAGCAGCTTAGCCCCAACTAGCGGTTTACTGGAGACCCAGTACTTC. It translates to CASSLAPTSGLLETQYF. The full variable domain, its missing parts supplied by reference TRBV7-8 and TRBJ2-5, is GAGVSQSPRYKVAKRGQDVALRCDPISGHVSLFWYQQALGQGPEFLTYFQNEAQLDKSGLPSDRFFAERPEGSVSTLKIQRTQQEDSAVYLCASSLAPTSGLLETQYFGPGTRLLVL.

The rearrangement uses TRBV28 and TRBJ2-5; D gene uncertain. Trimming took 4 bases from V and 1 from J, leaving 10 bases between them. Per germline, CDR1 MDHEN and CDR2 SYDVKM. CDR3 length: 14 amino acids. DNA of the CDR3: TGTGCCAGCAGTTCCGGTTGGTTCCAAGAGACCCAGTACTTC. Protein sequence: CASSSGWFQETQYF.

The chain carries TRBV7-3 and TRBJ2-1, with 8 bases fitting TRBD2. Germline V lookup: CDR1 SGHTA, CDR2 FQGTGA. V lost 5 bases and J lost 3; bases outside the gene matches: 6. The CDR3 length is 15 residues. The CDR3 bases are TGTGCCAGCAGCCCGAAGGGACTAGACTACAATGAGCAGTTCTTC. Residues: CASSPKGLDYNEQFF.

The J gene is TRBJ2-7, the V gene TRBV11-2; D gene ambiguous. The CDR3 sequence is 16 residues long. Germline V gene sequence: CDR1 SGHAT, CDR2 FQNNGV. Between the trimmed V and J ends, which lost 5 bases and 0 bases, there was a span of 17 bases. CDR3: CASSGADLSFSYEQYF. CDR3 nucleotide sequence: TGTGCCAGCAGCGGAGCTGACTTATCCTTCTCCTACGAGCAGTACTTC.

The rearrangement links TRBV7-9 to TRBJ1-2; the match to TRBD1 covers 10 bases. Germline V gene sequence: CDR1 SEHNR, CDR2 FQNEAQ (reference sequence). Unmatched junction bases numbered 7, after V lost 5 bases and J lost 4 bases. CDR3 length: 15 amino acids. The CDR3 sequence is CASSPPGTGVYGYTF. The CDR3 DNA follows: TGTGCCAGCAGCCCGCCCGGGACAGGGGTCTATGGCTACACCTTC.

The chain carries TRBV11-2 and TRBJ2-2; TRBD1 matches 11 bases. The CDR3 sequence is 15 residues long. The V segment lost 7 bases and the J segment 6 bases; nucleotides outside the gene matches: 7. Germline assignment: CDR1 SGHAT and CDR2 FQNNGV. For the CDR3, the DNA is TGTGCCAGCATATGGGACAGGGGGGGGGCCGGGGAGCTGTTTTTT. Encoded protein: CASIWDRGGAGELFF.

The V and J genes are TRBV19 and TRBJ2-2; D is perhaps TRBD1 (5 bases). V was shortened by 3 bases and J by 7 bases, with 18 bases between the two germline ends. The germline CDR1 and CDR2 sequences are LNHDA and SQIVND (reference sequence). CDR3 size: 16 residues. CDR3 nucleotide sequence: TGTGCCAGTAGTATTACATCCAGGGCTAGTGGCGGGGAGCTGTTTTTT. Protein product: CASSITSRASGGELFF.

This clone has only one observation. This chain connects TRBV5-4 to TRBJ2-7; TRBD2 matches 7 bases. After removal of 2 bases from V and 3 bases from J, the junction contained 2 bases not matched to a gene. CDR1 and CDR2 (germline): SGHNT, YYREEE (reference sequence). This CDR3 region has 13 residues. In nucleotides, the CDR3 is TGTGCCAGCAGCTTCGGGACTAACTACGAGCAGTACTTC. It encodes CASSFGTNYEQYF.

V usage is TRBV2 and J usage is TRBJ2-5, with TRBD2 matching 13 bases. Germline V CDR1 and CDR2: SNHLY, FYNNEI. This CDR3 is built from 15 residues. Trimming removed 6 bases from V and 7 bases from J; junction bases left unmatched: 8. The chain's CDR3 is CASRETSGRLGTQYF. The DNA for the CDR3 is TGTGCCAGCAGGGAGACTAGCGGGAGGTTAGGGACCCAGTACTTC.

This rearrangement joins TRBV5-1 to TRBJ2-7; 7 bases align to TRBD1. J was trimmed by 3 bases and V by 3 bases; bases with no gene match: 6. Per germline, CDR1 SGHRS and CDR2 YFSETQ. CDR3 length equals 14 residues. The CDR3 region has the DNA TGCGCCAGCAGCTCTGGGACAGTAGGCTACGAGCAGTACTTC. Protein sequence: CASSSGTVGYEQYF.

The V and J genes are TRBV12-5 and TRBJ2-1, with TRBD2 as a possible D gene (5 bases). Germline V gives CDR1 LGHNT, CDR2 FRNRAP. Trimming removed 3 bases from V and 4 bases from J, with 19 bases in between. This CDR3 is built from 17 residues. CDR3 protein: CASGFRPMGVPYNEQFF. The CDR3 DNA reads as TGTGCTAGTGGTTTTCGTCCTATGGGAGTCCCGTACAATGAGCAGTTCTTC.

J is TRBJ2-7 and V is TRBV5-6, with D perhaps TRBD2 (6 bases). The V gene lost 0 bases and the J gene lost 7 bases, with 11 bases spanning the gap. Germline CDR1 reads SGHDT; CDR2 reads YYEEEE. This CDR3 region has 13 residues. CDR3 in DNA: TGTGCCAGCAGCTTGGCCGTCGGGGGAGAGCAGTACTTC. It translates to CASSLAVGGEQYF.

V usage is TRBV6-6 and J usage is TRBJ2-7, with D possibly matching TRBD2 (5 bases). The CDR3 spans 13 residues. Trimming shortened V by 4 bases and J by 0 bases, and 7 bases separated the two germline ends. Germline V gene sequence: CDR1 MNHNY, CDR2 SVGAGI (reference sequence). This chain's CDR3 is CASSSGFSYEQYF. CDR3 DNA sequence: TGTGCCAGCAGTTCGGGGTTCTCCTACGAGCAGTACTTC.

The CDR3 DNA follows: TGCGCCAGCAGCCCCAGGGGAGATACGCAGTATTTT. It yields the protein CASSPRGDTQYF. The chain is built from TRBV4-1 and TRBJ2-3, with TRBD1 as a possible D gene (6 bases). Germline CDR1 is MGHRA and CDR2 is YSYEKL. Trimming shortened V by 4 bases and J by 5 bases, and 7 bases separated the two germline ends. The CDR3 is 12 amino acids.

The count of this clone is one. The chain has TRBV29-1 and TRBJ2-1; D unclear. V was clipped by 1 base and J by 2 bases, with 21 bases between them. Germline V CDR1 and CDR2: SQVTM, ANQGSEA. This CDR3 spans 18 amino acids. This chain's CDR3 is CSVEGSSGNYYAYNEQFF. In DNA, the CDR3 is TGCAGCGTTGAAGGCAGTTCCGGCAACTATTATGCCTACAATGAGCAGTTCTTC.

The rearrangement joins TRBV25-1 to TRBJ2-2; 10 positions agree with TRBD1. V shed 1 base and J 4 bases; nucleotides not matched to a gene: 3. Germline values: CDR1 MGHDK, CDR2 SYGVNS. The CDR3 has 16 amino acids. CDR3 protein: CASSESGQGLTGELFF. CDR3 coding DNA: TGTGCCAGCAGTGAATCGGGACAGGGGCTCACCGGGGAGCTGTTTTTT.